This T cell receptor beta chain was captured in a study of blood T cell repertoires in COVID-19. On the study more broadly: Researchers got acute and convalescent COVID-19 samples from the United States, Italy and Spain. T cells, B-cell-depleted T cells, or PBMCs supplied cDNA or gDNA.

In the authors' workflow: Reference gene primer amplification gave estimated nucleated cell counts. Clones were read by immunoSEQ multiplex PCR, and TCRdb kept only the in-frame ones, dropping some. V and J calls and clone size are as listed in that table; D and trimming were resolved from the DNA. The sample records 45,000 to 55,000 clones, about 83% being singletons. The CDR3 is 15 residues long. Trimming stripped 4 bases from V and 6 bases from J, with 17 bases between. CDR1 SGHTA and CDR2 FQGNSA come from the germline V gene. The chain links TRBV7-2 to TRBJ2-3; possible D gene TRBD2, 6 bases. The source material was peripheral blood. This TCR derives from a man aged 50 to 59 with acute or convalescent COVID-19. The CDR3 nucleotides are TGTGCCAGCAGCTCAAAGGCCCTAGCGACGGATACGCAGTATTTT. Translating it yields CASSSKALATDTQYF.